This TCR beta chain is drawn from a study of shared clonotypes between healthy human individuals. Overall study findings and caveats: Rarefaction indicated that sorted-subset sequencing remained incomplete although depth was large. Genetic and exposure-history diversity was limited by the few donors.

CDR3 size: 14 residues. Trimming took off 2 bases at V and 7 bases at J, with 12 bases between the two ends. CDR1 and CDR2 from the germline V gene are MDHEN and SYDVKM. Every donor, a Caucasian adult, lived in Nashville, Tennessee. On sorted subsets, replicate PCRs used about 0.2 ug DNA, or about 30,000 T cell genomes. Here immunoSEQ multiplex PCR was the method, and the copy in TCRdb shows in-frame clones only, minus some. The table includes fewer than 850,000 clones, approximately 75% detected once. As for this clone: What it recognizes is unknown.

Source material: memory CD4+ T cells sorted from blood. Sample subset: CD45RA-negative fraction. The receptor was isolated from a woman in her 30s in good health. The rearrangement uses TRBV28 and TRBJ2-1; D is undetermined. This CDR3 reads CASSLPATRNEQFF. CDR3 bases: TGTGCCAGCAGTTTACCAGCTACCCGGAATGAGCAGTTCTTC. The full variable domain, with the rest looked up from reference TRBV28 and TRBJ2-1, is DVKVTQSSRYLVKRTGEKVFLECVQDMDHENMFWYRQDPGLGLRLIYFSYDVKMKEKGDIPEGYSVSREKKERFSLILESASTNQTSMYLCASSLPATRNEQFFGPGTRLTVL.